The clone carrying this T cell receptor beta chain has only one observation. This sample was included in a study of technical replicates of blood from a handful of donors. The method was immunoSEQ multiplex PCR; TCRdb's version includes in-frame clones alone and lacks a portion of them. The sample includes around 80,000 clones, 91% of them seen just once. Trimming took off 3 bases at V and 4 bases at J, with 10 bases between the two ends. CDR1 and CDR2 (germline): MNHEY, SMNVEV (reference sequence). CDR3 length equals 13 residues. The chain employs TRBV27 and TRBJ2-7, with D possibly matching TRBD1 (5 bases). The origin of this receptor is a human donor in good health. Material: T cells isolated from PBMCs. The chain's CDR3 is CASSFSQGYEQYF. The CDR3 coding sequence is TGTGCCAGCAGTTTTTCCCAGGGTTACGAGCAGTACTTC.